The clone carrying this T cell receptor (beta chain) has at least ten counts. Antigen specificity is unknown. The germline V gene has CDR1 SGHVS and CDR2 FQNEAQ. The CDR3 covers 13 residues. Between the trimmed V and J ends, which lost 5 bases and 5 bases, there was a span of 12 bases. This entry belongs to a study of T-cell memory formation after mild COVID-19. About the research overall: Clusters were largely donor specific. Whole-study findings and limits: While clones contracting from day 15 to 85 were balanced between CD4 and CD8, later expanders leaned CD4+. CD4+ contracting clones were mainly CM and EM; CD8+ ones, EMRA.

cDNA libraries for TCR alpha and TCR beta, carrying sample barcodes and UMIs, came from 5'RACE with constant-segment primers. A single record per CDR3 protein comes from TCRdb applying MiXCR to the 5' RACE reads. The sample carries around 420,000 distinct CDR3 sequences, 20% to 30% recorded once. The chain has TRBV7-8 and TRBJ2-5, with D uncertain. The sample comprised PBMCs or a T cell subset sorted from them (not recorded which). The receptor was isolated from an adult woman who had mild COVID-19 (a few samples of this study predate the infection). Cell type and time point are not known. The CDR3 loop reads CASSPPREETQYF. CDR3 bases: TGTGCCAGCAGCCCACCGAGAGAGGAGACCCAGTACTTC.